The present entry profiles one TCR beta chain with its context. This entry belongs to a study of monozygotic twins with inflammatory bowel disease. Without any T cell sorting, total RNA was isolated from whole blood. Researchers generated cDNA in eight separate reactions per sample. TCRdb derives one entry per CDR3 protein from the 5' RACE reads, leaving out DNA. Seen in this sample are about 43,000 distinct CDR3 sequences; the ten most common clones hold 5% to 6.5%. The sample comprised blood. The TCR was taken from a human donor with ulcerative colitis or Crohn's disease, or a healthy co-twin of an affected twin (not recorded which).

This CDR3 is CASSRDRGSNQPQHF. The chain joins TRBV5-5 to TRBJ1-5; as DNA is missing, the TRBD1 call by TCRdb cannot be tested. CDR3 length: 15 residues. Germline assignment: CDR1 SGHKS and CDR2 YYEKEE (reference sequence).